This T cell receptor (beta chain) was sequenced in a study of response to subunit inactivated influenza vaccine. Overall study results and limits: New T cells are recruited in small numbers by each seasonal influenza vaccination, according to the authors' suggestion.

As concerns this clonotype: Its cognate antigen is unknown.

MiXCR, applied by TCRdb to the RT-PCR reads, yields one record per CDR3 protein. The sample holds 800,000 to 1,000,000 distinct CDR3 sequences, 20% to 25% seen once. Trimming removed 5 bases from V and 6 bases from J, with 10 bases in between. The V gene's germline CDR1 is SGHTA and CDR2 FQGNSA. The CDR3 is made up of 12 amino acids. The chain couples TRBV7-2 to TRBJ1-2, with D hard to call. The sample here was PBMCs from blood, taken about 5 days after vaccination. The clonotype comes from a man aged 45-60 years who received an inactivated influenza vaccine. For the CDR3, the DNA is TGTGCCAGCAGCCGAGACGGACATGGCTACACCTTC. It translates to CASSRDGHGYTF.